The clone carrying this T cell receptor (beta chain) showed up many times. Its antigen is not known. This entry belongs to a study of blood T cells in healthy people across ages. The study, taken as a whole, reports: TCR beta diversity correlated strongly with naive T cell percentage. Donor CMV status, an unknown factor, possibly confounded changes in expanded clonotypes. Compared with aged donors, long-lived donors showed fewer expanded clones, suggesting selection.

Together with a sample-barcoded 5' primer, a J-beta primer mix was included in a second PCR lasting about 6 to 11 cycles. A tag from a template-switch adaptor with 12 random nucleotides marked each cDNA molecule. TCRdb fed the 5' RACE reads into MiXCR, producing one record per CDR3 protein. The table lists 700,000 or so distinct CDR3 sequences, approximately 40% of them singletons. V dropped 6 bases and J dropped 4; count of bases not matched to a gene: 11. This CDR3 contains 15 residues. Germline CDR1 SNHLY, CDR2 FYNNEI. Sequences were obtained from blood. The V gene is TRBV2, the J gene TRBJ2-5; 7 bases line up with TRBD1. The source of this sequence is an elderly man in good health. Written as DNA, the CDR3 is TGTGCCAGCAGGCCTTCGGTCGGGACAGTAGAGACCCAGTACTTC. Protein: CASRPSVGTVETQYF.